This T cell receptor (beta chain) was sequenced during a study of blood T cell repertoires in COVID-19 (dated by TCRdb to the early 2020s). Broadly, across the study: Samples covering the acute and convalescent phases of COVID-19 were provided by collaborators in the United States, Italy and Spain. The material from the prospective study consisted of cDNA or gDNA derived from T cells, B-cell-depleted T cells, or PBMCs. The dataset comprised deeply sampled blood TCRbeta repertoires from subjects exposed to, actively infected with, or recovered from COVID-19. The repertoires were made available in a free public database intended to serve as a resource for research on the immune response to SARS-CoV-2. The samples were drawn from the first 160 participants of the ongoing ImmuneRACE study and from 1,254 subjects provided by 6 global collaborators. A de-identified subject ID, COVID-19 status, age in years and sex were almost always included in the sample metadata. Where available, HLA class I and class II types were taken from metadata supplied by the sample provider and were not determined by assay-based typing. Here is what the overall study found, with its caveats: How much clinical and demographic metadata was included differed by source and by participant, and the metadata was provided uncurated.

Enrolling through a virtual design, the prospective study's participants ranged in age from roughly 18 to 89 years and lived across roughly 24 United States geographic areas. To assign participants to cohorts, the prospective study relied on clinical history that participants themselves reported in a screening survey and a study questionnaire. In the prospective study, mobile phlebotomists collected whole blood, serum and a nasopharyngeal or oropharyngeal swab from each participant. Participants in the prospective study had the option to provide additional blood draws and questionnaires over a roughly two-month period. Before DNA extraction, blood samples from the prospective study were shipped at room temperature or frozen. A remark on this clone: Which antigen it targets is not known. Base qualities are missing; no much larger clone stands one base away.

TCRbeta CDR3 regions were amplified from genomic DNA using the immunoSEQ Assay, a bias-controlled multiplex PCR. On the study's bioinformatics: Within the assay, amplification of reference gene primers was used to estimate how many nucleated cells each sample contained. To quantify the absolute abundance of each unique TCRbeta CDR3 rearrangement, sequence reads were collapsed and filtered. Productive Simpson clonality was computed per sample as the square root of Simpson's diversity index over productive rearrangements. Sourced from immuneACCESS, this table was stored by TCRdb with only in-frame sequences that have V and J called. A share of the clones is absent; for the studies checked, an unresolved V gene accounts for under half, and the remainder has no known explanation. V and J calls and clone size are as listed in that table; D and trimming were resolved from the DNA. This sample lists roughly 220,000 clones; approximately 83% were detected once. The top ten clones comprise 1.3% of the sample.

The specimen was PBMCs or T cells enriched from blood (not recorded which). The sequence was obtained from a woman aged 40 to 50 with acute COVID-19.

The nucleotides read TGCGCCAGCAGCCAAAGACGCCAGGCCTCTAGCAATCAGCCCCAGCATTTT. It encodes CASSQRRQASSNQPQHF. This chain is built from TRBV4-1 and TRBJ1-5; the D segment cannot be called with confidence. V gives up 2 bases and J gives up 0 bases, and the segment between their germline ends measures 14 bases. The germline V gene specifies MGHRA as CDR1 and YSYEKL as CDR2. From the cysteine through the phenylalanine, the CDR3 covers 17 amino acids. CDR3 DNA only is kept here, 51 bases in frame from base 1.